This T cell receptor beta chain was sequenced for a study of cytomegalovirus exposure and HLA in healthy donors. Use of 60 Vbeta and 13 Jbeta primers characterized the PCR. Sequenced by immunoSEQ multiplex PCR; TCRdb stores in-frame clones only, minus some. Here the sample spans 150,000 to 200,000 clones, approximately 80% being singletons. This CDR3 contains 16 residues. CDR1 is PRHDT and CDR2 is FYEKMQ in the germline V gene (reference sequence). Trimming took 4 bases from V and 6 from J; bases not matched to a gene: 3. This clone was detected once. This sequence joins TRBV13 and TRBJ2-2, with 15 bases lining up with TRBD2. Sequenced input: PBMCs. This clonotype was obtained from a woman aged 18-35 years in good health and CMV-seronegative. The DNA for the CDR3 is TGTGCCAGCAGCTATGGACTAGCGGGAGGGGCCGGGGAGCTGTTTTTT. It encodes CASSYGLAGGAGELFF.